A selection of T cell receptor beta chains follows, all from one sample in a study of blood T cell repertoires in COVID-19. Measured with immunoSEQ multiplex PCR; TCRdb has only the in-frame clones, and not every one. This table has roughly 150,000 clones, 87% appearing once. Sequences were obtained from peripheral blood. The origin of the receptors is a human donor in a cohort sampled during active COVID-19. Both conserved end residues are part of each CDR3. The order of the fields is clone size, D gene, J gene, V gene, CDR3 protein, CDR3 DNA. D genes are given only for firm matches. Rows may omit the clone size; those that give it use once, few, many or a size class.

.,TRBD2,TRBJ2-5,TRBV19,CASSMWTSGEETQYF,TGTGCCAGTAGTATGTGGACTAGCGGAGAAGAGACCCAGTACTTC
.,.,TRBJ1-1,TRBV3-1/TRBV3-2,CASSQEFPGMNTEAFF,TGTGCCAGCAGCCAAGAATTTCCAGGGATGAACACTGAAGCTTTCTTT
.,.,TRBJ2-7,TRBV7-2,CASSSWAYEQYF,TGTGCCAGCAGCTCCTGGGCGTACGAGCAGTACTTC
.,.,TRBJ2-1,TRBV7-2,CASSVGVANNEQFF,TGTGCCAGCAGCGTCGGTGTAGCTAACAATGAGCAGTTCTTC
.,.,TRBJ1-1,TRBV11-3,CASSFSRNTEAFF,TGTGCCAGCAGCTTTAGCAGGAACACTGAAGCTTTCTTT
.,.,TRBJ2-7,TRBV19,CASSIDLVEGFEQYF,TGTGCCAGTAGTATAGATCTCGTGGAGGGTTTCGAGCAGTACTTC
.,TRBD2,TRBJ2-1,TRBV27,CASSPPTLAGVYNEQFF,TGTGCCAGCAGCCCTCCTACACTAGCGGGAGTTTACAATGAGCAGTTCTTC
.,.,TRBJ1-3,TRBV11-2,CASSPRGGDPGNTIYF,TGTGCCAGCAGCCCCCGCGGGGGGGACCCTGGAAACACCATATATTTT
.,.,TRBJ2-7,TRBV9,CASSVGGHEQYF,TGTGCCAGCAGCGTAGGTGGGCACGAGCAGTACTTC
.,TRBD2,TRBJ2-7,TRBV10-3,CAISGYLAGGPGEQYF,TGTGCCATCAGTGGGTACTTAGCGGGGGGGCCTGGCGAGCAGTACTTC
.,TRBD2,TRBJ2-5,TRBV9,CASSVGGAGGALETQYF,TGTGCCAGCAGCGTAGGAGGAGCGGGGGGAGCCTTAGAGACCCAGTACTTC
.,TRBD2,TRBJ2-5,TRBV7-9,CASSLMGLAGAPSGKTQYF,TGTGCCAGCAGCTTAATGGGACTAGCGGGGGCGCCATCCGGGAAGACCCAGTACTTC
.,TRBD1,TRBJ1-1,TRBV19,CASGTGHLNTEAFF,TGTGCCTCCGGGACAGGGCATTTGAACACTGAAGCTTTCTTT
.,.,TRBJ1-2,TRBV5-4,CASSRPPQGSYGYTF,TGTGCCAGCAGCCGACCCCCTCAGGGTAGTTATGGCTACACCTTC
few,.,TRBJ1-1,TRBV30,CAWSVPGKTTEAFF,TGTGCCTGGAGTGTACCAGGGAAAACCACTGAAGCTTTCTTT
.,TRBD1,TRBJ1-1,TRBV7-8,CASSPLTGGFRNTEAFF,TGTGCCAGCAGCCCATTGACAGGGGGCTTTCGGAACACTGAAGCTTTCTTT
few,.,TRBJ1-5,TRBV11-1,CASNKRWPSNQPQHF,TGTGCCAGCAACAAAAGATGGCCTAGCAATCAGCCCCAGCATTTT
.,.,TRBJ1-4,TRBV5-6,CASSFGGTNEKLFF,TGTGCCAGCAGCTTCGGGGGGACTAATGAAAAACTGTTTTTT
.,.,TRBJ2-3,TRBV29-1,CSVRGRETDTQYF,TGCAGCGTCAGGGGGCGGGAGACAGATACGCAGTATTTT
.,.,TRBJ2-3,TRBV7-9,CASSQWQGTSTDTQYF,TGTGCCAGCAGCCAATGGCAGGGAACTAGCACAGATACGCAGTATTTT
.,.,TRBJ1-1,TRBV5-1,CASSLEGAGTEAFF,TGCGCCAGCAGCTTGGAAGGGGCCGGCACTGAAGCTTTCTTT
.,TRBD1,TRBJ1-3,TRBV4-3,CASSPDRGPGNTIYF,TGCGCCAGCAGCCCGGACAGGGGCCCTGGAAACACCATATATTTT
.,TRBD1,TRBJ1-3,TRBV18,CASSRQGGSGNTIYF,TGTGCCAGCTCCCGACAGGGAGGATCTGGAAACACCATATATTTT
.,.,TRBJ2-7,TRBV10-3,CAISDPTASYEQYF,TGTGCCATCAGTGATCCGACAGCCTCCTACGAGCAGTACTTC
.,.,TRBJ1-4,TRBV3-1/TRBV3-2,CASSQMGGGEKLFF,TGTGCCAGCAGCCAGATGGGGGGTGGTGAAAAACTGTTTTTT
.,.,TRBJ2-1,TRBV9,CASSVGGGMGNEQFF,TGTGCCAGCAGCGTAGGGGGCGGGATGGGAAATGAGCAGTTCTTC
once,.,TRBJ1-3,TRBV3-1/TRBV3-2,CASSKTGPGNTIYF,TGTGCCAGCAGCAAGACAGGTCCTGGAAACACCATATATTTT
.,TRBD1,TRBJ1-4,TRBV6-5,CASRDRVATNEKLFF,TGTGCCAGCAGGGACAGGGTTGCAACTAATGAAAAACTGTTTTTT
.,.,TRBJ2-1,TRBV7-9,CASSGNNEQFF,TGTGCCAGCAGCGGCAATAATGAGCAGTTCTTC
.,TRBD2,TRBJ2-7,TRBV19,CASSMLGGRAFHEQYF,TGTGCCAGTAGTATGTTGGGCGGGAGGGCCTTCCACGAGCAGTACTTC
.,TRBD1,TRBJ1-2,TRBV7-9,CASSFGQEGYTF,TGTGCCAGCAGCTTCGGACAGGAAGGCTACACCTTC
.,.,TRBJ1-3,TRBV9,CASSVGGGTGNTIYF,TGTGCCAGCAGCGTAGGGGGAGGGACTGGAAACACCATATATTTT
.,.,TRBJ1-5,TRBV6-6,CASSYHTTQPQHF,TGTGCCAGCAGTTACCATACAACACAGCCCCAGCATTTT
.,TRBD1,TRBJ2-6,TRBV7-9,CASSGDWDRVHPGANVLTF,TGTGCCAGCAGCGGCGACTGGGACAGGGTCCATCCTGGGGCCAACGTCCTGACTTTC
.,TRBD2,TRBJ2-3,TRBV9,CASSDSSGGGSGTDTQYF,TGTGCCAGCAGCGACTCTAGCGGGGGGGGCTCTGGCACAGATACGCAGTATTTT
.,TRBD1,TRBJ2-6,TRBV7-3,CASSSDRGVSGANVLTF,TGTGCCAGCAGCTCGGACAGGGGCGTCTCTGGGGCCAACGTCCTGACTTTC
few,TRBD2,TRBJ2-1,TRBV20-1,CSASNSGRSGSYNEQFF,TGCAGTGCTAGTAACAGCGGGAGAAGTGGAAGCTACAATGAGCAGTTCTTC
.,TRBD2,TRBJ2-2,TRBV29-1,CSVAEAGGNTGELFF,TGCAGCGTAGCGGAAGCGGGAGGGAACACCGGGGAGCTGTTTTTT
.,TRBD1,TRBJ1-2,TRBV6-2/TRBV6-3,CASSYSGQPYGYTF,TGTGCCAGCAGTTACTCGGGACAGCCTTATGGCTACACCTTC
.,TRBD1,TRBJ1-1,TRBV27,CASSPRTGRTEAFF,TGTGCCAGCAGTCCGAGGACAGGGCGGACTGAAGCTTTCTTT